The present T cell receptor (beta chain) was sequenced within a study of T cell clones after liver transplantation. Clones were sequenced by immunoSEQ multiplex PCR, and TCRdb holds only the in-frame ones, with some missing. Of tens of thousands of clones listed, 71% are singletons. A single count supports this clone. The sample in question was CD4+ T cells from blood, obtained before liver transplant. This clonotype was obtained from a human donor who received a liver transplant.

CDR3 sequence (DNA): TGTGCCAGCAGGGCGGGAATATCCAAAAACATTCAGTACTTC. It encodes CASRAGISKNIQYF. The chain joins TRBV28 to TRBJ2-4, with a tentative D call TRBD2 (6 bases). Deletions cut 6 bases from V and 2 bases from J, with 11 bases between. Germline CDR1 reads MDHEN; CDR2 reads SYDVKM. This CDR3 spans 14 amino acids.